The 20 T cell receptor beta chains below come from one sample, sequenced in a study of cytomegalovirus exposure and HLA in healthy donors. PCR primers comprised 60 Vbeta and 13 Jbeta primers. Data came from immunoSEQ multiplex PCR; TCRdb stores just in-frame clones and leaves some out. Found here are around 26,000 clones; the top ten clones hold 17%. Sequencing was performed on PBMCs. All receptors come from a male donor in good health and CMV-seropositive.

This chain links TRBV29-1 with TRBJ2-7, with 12 bases aligning to TRBD1. CDR3 size: 12 residues. Germline trimming cut 6 bases from V and 6 bases from J; bases unmatched to any gene: 3. Per the germline V gene, CDR1 is SQVTM and CDR2 is ANQGSEA. CDR3 sequence reads: CSVGDRGLEQYF. DNA for the CDR3: TGCAGCGTGGGGGACAGGGGGCTCGAGCAGTACTTC.

The chain joins TRBV29-1 to TRBJ2-1; D perhaps matches TRBD2 (6 bases). Germline values: CDR1 SQVTM, CDR2 ANQGSEA. CDR3 length: 11 amino acids. V was clipped by 4 bases and J by 10 bases, with 11 bases between them. CDR3 residues: CSVAGGLEQFF. Here the CDR3 DNA reads TGCAGCGTTGCAGGAGGGCTGGAGCAGTTCTTC.

V is TRBV25-1 and J is TRBJ2-1; 8 bases line up with TRBD2. CDR1 and CDR2 from the germline V gene are MGHDK and SYGVNS. With 5 bases clipped from V and 3 bases from J, the junction kept 3 bases outside the gene matches. The CDR3 extends over 14 amino acids. The CDR3 DNA reads TGTGCCAGCAGTAAAGCGGGAGACTACAATGAGCAGTTCTTC. Its translation: CASSKAGDYNEQFF. Full variable domain (rest looked up from reference TRBV25-1 and TRBJ2-1): EADIYQTPRYLVIGTGKKITLECSQTMGHDKMYWYQQDPGMELHLIHYSYGVNSTEKGDLSSESTVSRIRTEHFPLTLESARPSHTSQYLCASSKAGDYNEQFFGPGTRLTVL.

The J gene is TRBJ2-7, the V gene TRBV11-2; 12 bases align to TRBD2. The germline V gene encodes CDR1 SGHAT and CDR2 FQNNGV. The CDR3 is 15 residues long. V dropped 5 bases and J dropped 3; count of bases not matched to a gene: 5. The CDR3 nucleotides are TGTGCCAGCAGCGCGACTAGCGGGGGCTACTACGAGCAGTACTTC. It translates to CASSATSGGYYEQYF.

The gene calls are TRBV27 and TRBJ2-3; possible D gene TRBD2, 6 bases. From germline, CDR1 is MNHEY and CDR2 SMNVEV (reference sequence). The CDR3 totals 15 residues. V was clipped by 4 bases and J by 3 bases, with 14 bases between them. CDR3 DNA sequence: TGTGCCAGCAGTTCCCCCCCCGGGGGAACAGATACGCAGTATTTT. This sequence encodes CASSSPPGGTDTQYF.

This chain links TRBV4-2 with TRBJ2-7, with D unresolved. V was cut by 0 bases and J by 4 bases, with 4 bases left in between. Germline CDR1 is LGHNA and CDR2 is YNFKEQ. The CDR3 has 12 amino acids. CDR3 residues: CASSQDQYEQYF. In DNA form, the CDR3 reads TGTGCCAGCAGCCAAGATCAGTACGAGCAGTACTTC.

V and J are TRBV6-5 and TRBJ1-1, with D unresolved. The CDR3 is 14 residues long. Trimming took 1 base from V and 1 from J, leaving 7 bases between them. The V gene's germline CDR1 is MNHEY and CDR2 SVGAGI. The CDR3 loop reads CASSYLAENTEAFF. CDR3 DNA: TGTGCCAGCAGTTACTTGGCAGAGAACACTGAAGCTTTCTTT.

The chain uses TRBV11-2 and TRBJ1-2, with a tentative D call TRBD1 (5 bases). With 5 bases removed from V and 1 base from J, the gap between germline ends came to 11 bases. This CDR3 spans 14 amino acids. Looked up from germline, CDR1 is SGHAT and CDR2 is FQNNGV. For the CDR3, the DNA is TGTGCCAGCAGCCCTGGGGGACTTAACTATGGCTACACCTTC. Translation gives CASSPGGLNYGYTF.

CDR3 sequence reads: CASSSGTSGGPQYF. The CDR3 nucleotides are TGTGCCAGCAGCAGCGGGACTAGCGGGGGGCCTCAGTACTTC. The V gene is TRBV13, the J gene TRBJ2-7; 15 nucleotides match TRBD2. V shed 5 bases and J 10 bases; nucleotides not matched to a gene: 6. The CDR3 is 14 amino acids. Looked up from germline, CDR1 is PRHDT and CDR2 is FYEKMQ (reference sequence).

The genes are TRBV6-4 and TRBJ2-1; possibly TRBD2 for D (5 bases). V dropped 5 bases and J dropped 5 bases, with 10 bases sitting between them. The germline V gene has CDR1 MRHNA and CDR2 SNTAGT. CDR3 length equals 13 residues. The CDR3 sequence is CASSPGSNNEQFF. In nucleotides, the CDR3 is TGTGCCAGCAGTCCTGGGAGCAACAATGAGCAGTTCTTC.

The rearrangement links TRBV19 to TRBJ1-1, with D tentatively TRBD1 (6 bases). The CDR3 length is 14 residues. In germline, CDR1 is LNHDA, CDR2 SQIVND (reference sequence). V gave up 4 bases and J gave up 5 bases, with 14 bases separating them. The CDR3 DNA is TGTGCCAGTAGTAACGGACAGATAATAACTGAAGCTTTCTTT. This encodes CASSNGQIITEAFF.

The chain couples TRBV6-1 to TRBJ2-2; 10 bases match TRBD1. The V segment lost 11 bases and the J segment 5 bases; nucleotides outside the gene matches: 5. Germline V lookup: CDR1 MNHNS, CDR2 SASEGT. This CDR3 comprises 13 residues. The CDR3 DNA is TGTGCCTTCCGACAGGGGGCAACCGGGGAGCTGTTTTTT. It translates to CAFRQGATGELFF.

The rearrangement uses TRBV5-1 and TRBJ2-1; TRBD2 matches at 13 bases. Unmatched junction bases numbered 4, after V lost 4 bases and J lost 6 bases. CDR3 length: 15 residues. The germline V gene has CDR1 SGHRS and CDR2 YFSETQ. This chain's CDR3 is CASSALAGGPNEQFF. Here the CDR3 DNA reads TGCGCCAGCAGCGCACTAGCGGGGGGGCCCAATGAGCAGTTCTTC.

The chain is built from TRBV30 and TRBJ1-1; D gene unclear. Trimming left V 4 bases short and J 11 bases short, with 20 bases between. In germline, CDR1 is GTSNPN, CDR2 SVGIG (reference sequence). CDR3 length: 13 amino acids. Here the CDR3 reads CAWMPPGRFNAFF. The DNA for the CDR3 is TGTGCCTGGATGCCCCCTGGGAGGTTCAACGCTTTCTTT.

The chain uses TRBV7-9 and TRBJ1-1, with 7 bases fitting TRBD1. Germline trimming cut 7 bases from V and 1 base from J; bases unmatched to any gene: 12. The V gene's germline CDR1 is SEHNR and CDR2 FQNEAQ (reference sequence). This CDR3 contains 16 residues. The CDR3 DNA is TGTGCCAGCAACGGAGGCCCGGGACAGAAGAACACTGAAGCTTTCTTT. It encodes CASNGGPGQKNTEAFF.

The chain employs TRBV7-2 and TRBJ1-2, with 8 bases identical to TRBD1. The J segment lost 6 bases and the V segment lost 3 bases, leaving 6 bases of the junction unmatched. This CDR3 has 14 residues. CDR1 SGHTA and CDR2 FQGNSA come from the germline V gene. The CDR3 reads CASSFTGGQNGYTF. The CDR3 coding sequence is TGTGCCAGCAGCTTTACAGGGGGGCAGAATGGCTACACCTTC.

The gene calls are TRBV5-3 and TRBJ2-1, with TRBD2 identical over 8 bases. TRBV5-3 is an ORF; its function is uncertain. This CDR3 has 16 residues. J lost 5 bases, V lost 0 bases, and 7 bases had no gene match. The CDR3 protein is CARSLGLPGGDNEQFF. The CDR3 DNA follows: TGTGCCAGAAGCTTGGGCCTTCCGGGAGGGGACAATGAGCAGTTCTTC.

The chain uses TRBV11-2 and TRBJ1-2; D gene uncertain. Germline loops: CDR1 SGHAT, CDR2 FQNNGV. The length of the CDR3 is 14 residues. V shed 8 bases and J shed 0 bases, with 13 bases lying between them. CDR3 coding DNA: TGTGCCAGCGCCTACCTCCGATCTAACTATGGCTACACCTTC. It translates to CASAYLRSNYGYTF.

The chain carries TRBV5-6 and TRBJ1-6, with unresolved D. Germline-derived CDR1 and CDR2 are SGHDT and YYEEEE. V was trimmed by 1 base and J by 6 bases, leaving 8 bases between them. The CDR3 contains 14 residues. Here the CDR3 DNA reads TGTGCCAGCAGCTTGAAACAGATTAATTCACCCCTCCACTTT. Protein sequence: CASSLKQINSPLHF.

The chain couples TRBV5-6 to TRBJ2-1; D is perhaps TRBD1 (6 bases). CDR3 length: 16 residues. V lost 0 bases, J lost 5 bases, and 15 bases lay in between. CDR1 is SGHDT, CDR2 YYEEEE, per germline. The CDR3 sequence is CASSLDIGGSDNEQFF. As DNA, the CDR3 is TGTGCCAGCAGCTTGGATATTGGGGGCTCAGACAATGAGCAGTTCTTC.